This T cell receptor (beta chain) emerged from a study of human T cells and chemical hapten exposure. The wider study: A roughly 2 cm by roughly 2 cm inner upper arm patch received 2% DPC for sensitization.

TCRdb processed the RACE reads anew with MiXCR; each CDR3 protein has one entry. The sample yields under 300,000 distinct CDR3 sequences, around 9.3% seen once. The time point is: pre-sensitization, week 0. The treatment here: therapeutic diphenylcyclopropenone sensitization with weekly scalp DPC. V lost 1 base to trimming and J lost 5 bases; unmatched junction nucleotides: 8. The CDR3 is made up of 16 amino acids. Germline CDR1 and CDR2: SGHTA and FQGNSA. The TCR originated in a woman between 35 and 50 years old with alopecia areata. Some clones in this sample may be carry-over from other donors' samples. The sequencing used whole blood, collected in connection with sensitization to the hapten diphenylcyclopropenone (DPC). V gene TRBV7-2 combines with J gene TRBJ2-4; 7 nucleotides line up with TRBD2. The CDR3 loop is CASSLVAVGGENIQYF. Here the CDR3 DNA reads TGTGCCAGCAGCTTAGTGGCAGTTGGGGGGGAAAACATTCAGTACTTC.